Each of the 25 T cell receptor beta chains below was sequenced from the same sample in a study of T-cell memory formation after mild COVID-19 (dated by TCRdb to about 2021). To prepare the library, 5' RACE was applied. Sequencing took place on an Illumina NovaSeq 6000. TCRdb applied fastp at Q25 and MiXCR to the public reads, then kept only in-frame beta chains. Each CDR3 protein appears once, grouped with its most common genes and DNA. The sample has over 120,000 distinct CDR3 sequences on record, approximately 25% of them singletons. The ten top clones hold roughly 25% of the sample. The material sequenced was PBMCs or a T cell subset sorted from them (not recorded which). The origin of the receptors is an adult woman who had mild COVID-19 (a few samples of this study predate the infection). The sample titles of this study are shuffled in the database, so cell type and time point are left out; the donor was told from shared clones.

This clonotype appeared a few times. V usage is TRBV11-3 and J usage is TRBJ1-5; tentatively, D is TRBD1 (5 bases). Trimming left V 0 bases short and J 6 bases short, with 12 bases between. This CDR3 region has 15 residues. The germline V gene encodes CDR1 SGHNT and CDR2 YENEEA. CDR3 nucleotides: TGTGCCAGCAGCTTAGAATCGGGGACGGGTCAGCCCCAGCATTTT. Translated, it gives CASSLESGTGQPQHF. The whole variable domain, filled in from reference TRBV11-3 and TRBJ1-5, reads EAGVVQSPRYKIIEKKQPVAFWCNPISGHNTLYWYLQNLGQGPELLIRYENEEAVDDSQLPKDRFSAERLKGVDSTLKIQPAELGDSAVYLCASSLESGTGQPQHFGDGTRLSIL.

V and J are TRBV29-1 and TRBJ2-1, with TRBD1 as a possible D gene (5 bases). Germline V gives CDR1 SQVTM, CDR2 ANQGSEA. There are 16 residues in the CDR3. V was clipped by 5 bases and J by 2 bases, with 19 bases between them. This CDR3 reads CSVPTGTVQTYNEQFF. The CDR3 DNA reads TGCAGCGTTCCTACAGGAACCGTACAGACCTACAATGAGCAGTTCTTC.

The chain recombines TRBV25-1 with TRBJ2-1; D is unresolved. The CDR3 length is 14 residues. The V end was cut by 2 bases, the J end by 5 bases, with 10 bases between. Germline assignment: CDR1 MGHDK and CDR2 SYGVNS. The DNA for the CDR3 is TGTGCCAGCAGTGAAGATCACAGCGACAATGAGCAGTTCTTC. Amino acid sequence: CASSEDHSDNEQFF.

This clonotype was picked up a small number of times. V gene TRBV24-1 combines with J gene TRBJ1-2; tentative D call: TRBD1 (5 bases). From germline, CDR1 is KGHDR and CDR2 SFDVKD. V was shortened by 2 bases and J by 4 bases, with 13 bases between the two germline ends. This CDR3 has 15 residues. CDR3 region: CATSDSRGPSYGYTF. CDR3 bases: TGTGCCACCAGTGATTCTCGGGGACCGTCCTATGGCTACACCTTC.

V gene TRBV3-1 combines with J gene TRBJ2-7, with 7 bases aligning to TRBD1. The CDR3 covers 13 residues. V trimming: 3 bases; J trimming: 2 bases; junction bases outside the gene matches: 1. From germline, CDR1 is LGHDT and CDR2 YNNKEL (reference sequence). The CDR3 spells CASSQGQTYEQYF. The DNA of the CDR3 is TGTGCCAGCAGCCAGGGACAGACCTACGAGCAGTACTTC.

V is TRBV27 and J is TRBJ2-3; TRBD1 aligns across 9 bases. The CDR3 length is 16 residues. V lost 8 bases, J lost 3 bases, and 12 bases stayed unmatched. Per the germline V gene, CDR1 is MNHEY and CDR2 is SMNVEV (reference sequence). The CDR3 reads CASRDRDRARTDTQYF. The CDR3 bases are TGTGCCAGCCGGGACCGGGACAGGGCCCGGACAGATACGCAGTATTTT.

This clonotype appeared many times. The V and J genes are TRBV12-3 or TRBV12-4 and TRBJ1-1; D is possibly TRBD1 (5 bases). Trimming stripped 2 bases from V and 6 bases from J, with 13 bases between. The CDR3 is made up of 14 amino acids. The CDR3 reads CASSLRSWGPEAFF. DNA for the CDR3: TGTGCCAGCAGTTTAAGGAGTTGGGGCCCTGAAGCTTTCTTT.

This sequence joins TRBV5-1 and TRBJ2-4; TRBD2 matches 7 bases. J gave up 7 bases and V 0 bases, and 16 bases lay outside the gene matches. The germline gives CDR1 SGHRS, CDR2 YFSETQ. The CDR3 covers 18 residues. The CDR3 DNA reads TGCGCCAGCAGCTTGGGGCCCTTGCTAGCGGACAAACCGAACATTCAGTACTTC. The encoded protein is CASSLGPLLADKPNIQYF.

The chain employs TRBV12-3 or TRBV12-4 and TRBJ2-1; no clear D. Trimming removed 9 bases at V and 9 bases at J, with 27 bases between. CDR3 length: 16 amino acids. CDR3 residues: CASSLSVARAFGEQFF. Here the CDR3 DNA reads TGTGCCAGTTCCCTGTCGGTAGCTCGGGCATTCGGTGAGCAGTTCTTC.

The V and J genes are TRBV5-1 and TRBJ1-1, with D perhaps TRBD1 (6 bases). Germline V gene lookup returns CDR1 SGHRS and CDR2 YFSETQ. The CDR3 length is 17 residues. Deletions cut 3 bases from V and 1 base from J, with 19 bases between. CDR3 region: CASSSGAGTTSNTEAFF. CDR3 nucleotides: TGCGCCAGCAGCTCCGGTGCCGGGACAACCTCGAACACTGAAGCTTTCTTT.

The chain couples TRBV7-6 to TRBJ2-5; 7 bases map to TRBD1. This CDR3 comprises 14 residues. Per germline, CDR1 SGHVS and CDR2 FNYEAQ. V gave up 5 bases and J gave up 5 bases; unmatched junction bases: 8. CDR3 region: CASSLTGSWETQYF. CDR3 nucleotide sequence: TGTGCCAGCAGCCTGACAGGGTCGTGGGAGACCCAGTACTTC.

The table lists this clonotype with a few counts. V and J are TRBV7-9 and TRBJ2-1; D gene ambiguous. Germline-derived CDR1 and CDR2 are SEHNR and FQNEAQ (reference sequence). V lost 6 bases to trimming and J lost 0 bases, with 9 bases between them. The CDR3 loop spans 14 amino acids. Here the CDR3 DNA reads TGTGCCAGCAGGTCAGGTAGCTCCTACAATGAGCAGTTCTTC. This translates into CASRSGSSYNEQFF.

The rearrangement links TRBV5-5 to TRBJ2-7; TRBD1 is a possible D gene (5 bases). The germline gives CDR1 SGHKS, CDR2 YYEKEE (reference sequence). Trimming stripped 0 bases from V and 3 bases from J, with 16 bases between. This CDR3 region has 16 residues. CDR3 sequence: CASSLVRRVDYYEQYF. CDR3 DNA sequence: TGTGCCAGCAGCTTGGTTCGCAGGGTCGATTACTACGAGCAGTACTTC.

The gene calls are TRBV7-2 and TRBJ2-7; 9 bases line up with TRBD2. The CDR3 length is 17 residues. Per germline, CDR1 SGHTA and CDR2 FQGNSA. J was trimmed by 0 bases and V by 5 bases; bases with no gene match: 11. The CDR3 protein is CASSPSLAGVSSYEQYF. The CDR3 coding sequence is TGTGCCAGCAGCCCGTCCTTAGCGGGAGTTAGCTCCTACGAGCAGTACTTC.

This clonotype was counted only a few times. The V and J genes are TRBV6-6 and TRBJ2-7; D is unresolved. The V and J ends lost 2 bases and 6 bases respectively, with 11 bases between them. Germline assignment: CDR1 MNHNY and CDR2 SVGAGI (reference sequence). The CDR3 totals 13 residues. In nucleotides, the CDR3 is TGTGCCAGCAGTTACACCGGCCGTGCCGAGCAGTACTTC. Encoded protein: CASSYTGRAEQYF.

This chain links TRBV12-3 or TRBV12-4 with TRBJ1-2; D is unclear. V lost 8 bases and J 8 bases, leaving 3 bases between the germline ends. The CDR3 runs to 8 residues. CDR3 nucleotide sequence: TGTGCCAGCGACGGCTACACCTTC. Protein: CASDGYTF.

This clonotype was picked up many times. This chain connects TRBV5-5 to TRBJ2-1; D may be TRBD1 (6 bases). This CDR3 is built from 16 residues. The germline CDR1 and CDR2 sequences are SGHKS and YYEKEE (reference sequence). The germline V and J ends were trimmed by 1 base and 8 bases, with 19 bases remaining between them. This chain's CDR3 is CASSLFPRTVPDEQFF. CDR3 DNA sequence: TGTGCCAGCAGCTTGTTCCCCCGGACAGTACCCGATGAGCAGTTCTTC.

This clonotype occurred a few times. The chain combines TRBV7-9 with TRBJ2-3, with D uncertain. Germline CDR1 reads SEHNR; CDR2 reads FQNEAQ (reference sequence). The CDR3 extends over 16 amino acids. V was trimmed by 3 bases and J by 4 bases, leaving 17 bases between them. The CDR3 protein is CASSFVLSPDADTQYF. CDR3 in DNA: TGTGCCAGCAGCTTCGTCCTCTCACCAGACGCAGATACGCAGTATTTT.

The rearrangement joins TRBV12-3 or TRBV12-4 to TRBJ1-4, with unresolved D. V lost 3 bases and J lost 0, with 17 bases in between. The CDR3 has 18 residues. The CDR3 bases are TGTGCCAGCAGTTTCTTGTTGGGAAGGGAACCAACTAATGAAAAACTGTTTTTT. It encodes CASSFLLGREPTNEKLFF.

The chain uses TRBV10-3 and TRBJ2-1; 14 bases are shared with TRBD2. Germline CDR1 ENHRY, CDR2 SYGVKD. This CDR3 contains 20 residues. With V trimmed by 3 bases and J by 0 bases, 10 bases remained unmatched. In nucleotides, the CDR3 is TGTGCCATCAGTGAACACGCCGGGACTAGCGGGGGTAGCTCCTACAATGAGCAGTTCTTC. The encoded protein is CAISEHAGTSGGSSYNEQFF.

This clonotype occurred a few times. The genes are TRBV21-1 and TRBJ2-1. TRBV21-1 has pseudogene status. The length of the CDR3 is 14 residues. The CDR3 reads CASSKAYKHNEQFF. The CDR3 region has the DNA TGTGCCAGCAGCAAAGCGTACAAACACAATGAGCAGTTCTTC.

In its sample, this clonotype was seen a few times. The genes are TRBV5-6 and TRBJ2-5; D uncertain. Germline CDR1 and CDR2: SGHDT and YYEEEE. V gave up 0 bases and J gave up 4 bases, with 10 bases separating them. The CDR3 sequence is 14 residues long. In nucleotides, the CDR3 is TGTGCCAGCAGCTTGGGTTCACCCCGAGAGACCCAGTACTTC. It yields the protein CASSLGSPRETQYF.

This clonotype was seen a few times. The J gene is TRBJ2-6, the V gene TRBV4-3, with no clear D. V was shortened by 0 bases and J by 0 bases, with 6 bases between the two germline ends. This CDR3 has 16 residues. CDR1 and CDR2 (germline): LGHNA, YSLEER. CDR3 region: CASSQEWGSGANVLTF. CDR3 nucleotide sequence: TGCGCCAGCAGCCAAGAATGGGGCTCTGGGGCCAACGTCCTGACTTTC.

This clonotype has more than one count but fewer than ten. J is TRBJ1-1 and V is TRBV4-2, with 8 bases matching TRBD1. The CDR3 contains 16 residues. The V gene's germline CDR1 is LGHNA and CDR2 YNFKEQ. V lost 4 bases to trimming and J lost 0 bases; unmatched junction nucleotides: 7. The CDR3 loop reads CASSPGQGLLNTEAFF. CDR3 DNA sequence: TGTGCCAGCAGCCCCGGACAGGGACTATTGAACACTGAAGCTTTCTTT.

This chain connects TRBV10-3 to TRBJ1-1; perhaps TRBD1 as D (6 bases). The CDR3 loop spans 15 amino acids. Germline V gene lookup returns CDR1 ENHRY and CDR2 SYGVKD. V was trimmed by 0 bases and J by 4 bases, leaving 12 bases between them. DNA for the CDR3: TGTGCCATCAGTGAGTCGTGGGGGCAGAGCACTGAAGCTTTCTTT. It encodes CAISESWGQSTEAFF.